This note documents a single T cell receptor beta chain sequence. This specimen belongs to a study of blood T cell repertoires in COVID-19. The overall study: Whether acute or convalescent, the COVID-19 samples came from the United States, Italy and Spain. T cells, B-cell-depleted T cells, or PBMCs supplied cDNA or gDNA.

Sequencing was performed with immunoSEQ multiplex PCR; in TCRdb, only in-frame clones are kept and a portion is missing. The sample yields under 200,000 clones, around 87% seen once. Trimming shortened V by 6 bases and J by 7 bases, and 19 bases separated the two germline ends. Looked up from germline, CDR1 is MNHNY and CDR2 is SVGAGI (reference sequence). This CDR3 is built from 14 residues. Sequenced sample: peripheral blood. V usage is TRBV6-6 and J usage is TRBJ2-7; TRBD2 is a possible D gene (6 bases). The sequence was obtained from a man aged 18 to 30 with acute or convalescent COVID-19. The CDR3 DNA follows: TGTGCCAGCAGCGCGACAAAAACCGGGGGAGAGCAGTACGTC. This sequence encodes CASSATKTGGEQYV.